This T cell receptor (beta chain) was captured by sequencing in a study of blood T cell repertoires in COVID-19. About the study: Acute and convalescent COVID-19 samples came from the United States, Italy and Spain. The analysed material was cDNA or gDNA that came from T cells, B-cell-depleted T cells, or PBMCs.

Participants came from about two dozen US areas, aged about 18 to 89 years. Participants' reported clinical history set cohort assignment. Germline V lookup: CDR1 LNHDA, CDR2 SQIVND (reference sequence). With 5 bases clipped from V and 3 bases from J, the junction kept 19 bases outside the gene matches. This CDR3 comprises 19 residues. Using immunoSEQ multiplex PCR, the repertoire was profiled, and TCRdb retains in-frame clones only, with some absent. The sample shows 320,000 or so clones, roughly 85% of them seen only once. This TCR derives from a woman aged 25 to 45 who had been exposed to COVID-19. Sequenced: PBMCs or T cells enriched from blood (not recorded which). The chain carries TRBV19 and TRBJ1-5; TRBD1 matches 7 bases. The CDR3 is CASSPPETGFYRNNQPQHF. In nucleotides, the CDR3 is TGTGCCAGTAGTCCCCCCGAGACAGGGTTTTATAGAAACAATCAGCCCCAGCATTTT.